Only a few counts were recorded for the clone carrying this TCR beta chain. Antigen unknown. Trimming at V came to 7 bases and at J to 2 bases, leaving 7 bases not matched to a gene. CDR3 size: 16 residues. From germline, CDR1 is KGHSH and CDR2 LQKENI. These data originate in a study of CD8 T cells in ankylosing spondylitis. Findings of the study overall: Past research had described some motif variants in reactive arthritis synovial fluid and blood.

The authors made TCR beta libraries by quantitative 5'-RACE with molecular barcodes. TCRdb re-called the 5' RACE reads with MiXCR, one entry per CDR3 protein. The top ten hold under 8.5% of the sample, which has roughly 260,000 distinct CDR3 sequences, roughly 20% seen once. What was sequenced was blood, either unsorted or a sorted T cell fraction (not recorded which). The rearrangement uses TRBV18 and TRBJ2-2; 10 nucleotides line up with TRBD2. The origin of this receptor is a male donor with ankylosing spondylitis or in good health (not recorded which). The DNA of the CDR3 is TGTGCCAGCTTCTCTAGCGGGAGTGAAAACACCGGGGAGCTGTTTTTT. It translates to CASFSSGSENTGELFF.